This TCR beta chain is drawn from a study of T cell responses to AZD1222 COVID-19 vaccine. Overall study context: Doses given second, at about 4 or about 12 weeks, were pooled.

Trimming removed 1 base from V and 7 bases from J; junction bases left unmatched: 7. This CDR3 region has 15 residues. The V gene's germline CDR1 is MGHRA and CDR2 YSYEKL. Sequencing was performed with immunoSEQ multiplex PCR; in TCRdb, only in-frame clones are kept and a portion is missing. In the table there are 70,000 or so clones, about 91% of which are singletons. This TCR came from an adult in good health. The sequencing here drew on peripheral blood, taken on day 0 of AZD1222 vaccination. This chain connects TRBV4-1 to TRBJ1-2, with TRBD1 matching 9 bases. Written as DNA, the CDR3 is TGCGCCAGCAGCCAAGTTGGTGGGACAGGGATTGGCTACACCTTC. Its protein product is CASSQVGGTGIGYTF.